What follows is one TCR beta chain and its context. Its antigen is unidentified. Clones were sequenced by immunoSEQ multiplex PCR, and TCRdb holds only the in-frame ones, with some missing. The table lists fewer than 150,000 clones, roughly 88% of them singletons. This sample is part of a study of cytomegalovirus exposure and HLA in healthy donors. Notes on the study in general: A later analysis found first-cohort TCR clusters tended to co-occur in the 100 to 150 validation repertoires. Generally TCR sequences proved uncommon, though certain public TCRs appeared in numerous donors. Published work reported that the classifier diagnosed cytomegalovirus status with high specificity and sensitivity.

This CDR3 has 13 amino acids. V shed 5 bases and J shed 4 bases, with 12 bases lying between them. Germline assignment: CDR1 SGHRS and CDR2 YFSETQ. Sequencing input: PBMCs. The chain employs TRBV5-1 and TRBJ1-1; perhaps TRBD1 as D (6 bases). This clonotype was sampled from a young woman in good health and CMV-seropositive. CDR3 sequence: CASSSDSGTEAFF. CDR3 sequence (DNA): TGCGCCAGCAGTTCGGACAGCGGCACTGAAGCTTTCTTT.